This T cell receptor (beta chain) was identified during a study of blood T cell repertoires in COVID-19. Overall study context: Samples of COVID-19 (acute and convalescent) were obtained from the United States, Italy and Spain. PBMCs, B-cell-depleted T cells, or T cells were the source of the cDNA or gDNA that made up the material.

This clone was counted a single time. Original data processing: Reference gene primer amplification yielded estimated nucleated cell counts. Clones were sequenced by immunoSEQ multiplex PCR, and TCRdb holds only the in-frame ones, with some missing. D and trimming come from the DNA, and the V and J calls and clone size come from that table. The repertoire holds 170,000 or so clones, with more than 75% as singletons. Sequencing was performed on peripheral blood. This clonotype was obtained from a man aged 55 to 70 with COVID-19, enrolled during active disease.

CDR3 DNA sequence: TGTGCCAGCTCGGACAGGGCGAATGTCAATCAGCCCCAGCATTTT. Residues: CASSDRANVNQPQHF. The V call is TRBV21-1, the J call TRBJ1-5; the table gives TRBD1 as D, unverified against the DNA. TRBV21-1 represents a pseudogene. The CDR3 loop spans 15 amino acids.